These 29 T cell receptor beta chains were sequenced from one sample in a study of T cell changes during pregnancy in multiple sclerosis. This table comes from immunoSEQ multiplex PCR, and its TCRdb copy is limited to in-frame clones, with some not included. The table has roughly 74,000 clones, around nine tenths seen once; the top ten hold 3% to 3.5%. The source was peripheral blood, collected before pregnancy. All receptors derive from a female donor with multiple sclerosis, enrolled in a pregnancy study.

The chain links TRBV6-6 to TRBJ2-3, with 14 nucleotides matching TRBD2. The CDR3 loop spans 15 amino acids. CDR1 and CDR2 (germline): MNHNY, SVGAGI (reference sequence). The V and J ends lost 7 bases and 7 bases, in that order; junction bases with no gene match: 7. CDR3: CASTKGTSGGYTQYF. The CDR3 nucleotides read TGTGCCAGCACCAAAGGGACTAGCGGGGGCTATACGCAGTATTTT.

The V and J genes are TRBV28 and TRBJ1-3, with D perhaps TRBD1 (5 bases). The CDR3 length is 17 residues. V dropped 3 bases and J dropped 0 bases, with 15 bases sitting between them. Germline CDR1 and CDR2: MDHEN and SYDVKM. In DNA, the CDR3 is TGTGCCAGCAGTTTGCCCCAGGGTGCGAGCTCTGGAAACACCATATATTTT. Translation: CASSLPQGASSGNTIYF.

This sequence joins TRBV12-5 and TRBJ2-7, with D possibly matching TRBD2 (6 bases). CDR3 length equals 14 residues. The V gene lost 3 bases and the J gene lost 4 bases, with 13 bases spanning the gap. The germline V gene has CDR1 LGHNT and CDR2 FRNRAP. DNA for the CDR3: TGTGCTAGTGGTTTTAACGGGGAGGATTACGAGCAGTACTTC. Amino acid sequence: CASGFNGEDYEQYF.

This chain joins TRBV4-1 and TRBJ2-1; D ambiguous. The V gene lost 0 bases and the J gene lost 1 base, with 10 bases spanning the gap. This CDR3 comprises 16 residues. Germline assignment: CDR1 MGHRA and CDR2 YSYEKL. DNA for the CDR3: TGCGCCAGCAGCCAAGATTTTTCGGTTTCCTACAATGAGCAGTTCTTC. Translation gives CASSQDFSVSYNEQFF.

V and J are TRBV5-1 and TRBJ1-1; 9 nucleotides match TRBD1. The V gene's germline CDR1 is SGHRS and CDR2 YFSETQ. The CDR3 is 14 residues long. The ends lost 5 bases at V and 8 bases at J; junction bases unmatched: 10. The DNA of the CDR3 is TGCGCCAGCAGTGACCGAGGACAGGGGAGCGAAGCTTTCTTT. Translating gives CASSDRGQGSEAFF. Filled out from reference TRBV5-1 and TRBJ1-1, the complete variable domain reads KAGVTQTPRYLIKTRGQQVTLSCSPISGHRSVSWYQQTPGQGLQFLFEYFSETQRNKGNFPGRFSGRQFSNSRSEMNVSTLELGDSALYLCASSDRGQGSEAFFGQGTRLTVV.

This chain joins TRBV29-1 and TRBJ1-2; D is possibly TRBD1 (6 bases). From germline, CDR1 is SQVTM and CDR2 ANQGSEA. CDR3 size: 15 residues. V shed 0 bases and J shed 2 bases, with 13 bases lying between them. Here the CDR3 reads CSVEDGQFLNYGYTF. The CDR3 DNA sequence: TGCAGCGTTGAAGACGGACAGTTCTTAAACTATGGCTACACCTTC.

This chain connects TRBV5-1 to TRBJ2-2; 8 nucleotides align to TRBD2. In germline, CDR1 is SGHRS, CDR2 YFSETQ. This CDR3 contains 20 residues. V gave up 4 bases and J gave up 5 bases; unmatched junction bases: 22. As DNA, the CDR3 is TGCGCCAGCAGCGCGAGAGATGATCCAGCGGGAGCACGAAGGACCGGGGAGCTGTTTTTT. It encodes CASSARDDPAGARRTGELFF.

V is TRBV10-3 and J is TRBJ2-6, with 7 bases matching TRBD1. The V segment lost 2 bases and the J segment 2 bases; nucleotides outside the gene matches: 0. CDR1 is ENHRY and CDR2 is SYGVKD in the germline V gene. This CDR3 region has 15 residues. CDR3 amino acids: CAISEGQAGANVLTF. For the CDR3, the DNA is TGTGCCATCAGTGAGGGACAGGCTGGGGCCAACGTCCTGACTTTC.

J is TRBJ1-2 and V is TRBV27; 10 nucleotides match TRBD1. In germline, CDR1 is MNHEY, CDR2 SMNVEV (reference sequence). The CDR3 covers 13 residues. The ends lost 4 bases at V and 8 bases at J; junction bases unmatched: 4. CDR3 loop: CASSSETGGGYTF. In DNA, the CDR3 is TGTGCCAGCAGTTCAGAGACAGGGGGCGGCTACACCTTC.

This rearrangement joins TRBV7-9 to TRBJ2-7; TRBD2 matches at 15 bases. Germline CDR1 SEHNR, CDR2 FQNEAQ (reference sequence). CDR3 length: 14 residues. V shed 4 bases and J 11 bases; nucleotides not matched to a gene: 6. DNA for the CDR3: TGTGCCAGCAGCTGGGGACTAGCGGGAGGAGGGAAGTACTTC. As protein: CASSWGLAGGGKYF.

The genes are TRBV7-6 and TRBJ1-1, with D unclear. V lost 5 bases to trimming and J lost 1 base, with 11 bases between them. The CDR3 totals 14 residues. Germline V lookup: CDR1 SGHVS, CDR2 FNYEAQ. The CDR3 loop reads CASSPHIGNTEAFF. CDR3 nucleotide sequence: TGTGCCAGCAGCCCCCATATCGGGAACACTGAAGCTTTCTTT.

V and J are TRBV27 and TRBJ2-6; D is uncertain. The CDR3 runs to 17 residues. V dropped 3 bases and J dropped 0 bases, with 12 bases sitting between them. Germline V gives CDR1 MNHEY, CDR2 SMNVEV (reference sequence). CDR3 loop: CASSFIPVGSGANVLTF. Here the CDR3 DNA reads TGTGCCAGCAGTTTCATCCCTGTCGGCTCTGGGGCCAACGTCCTGACTTTC.

This chain uses TRBV9 with TRBJ1-2; the match to TRBD1 covers 7 bases. The CDR3 has 15 amino acids. Per the germline V gene, CDR1 is SGDLS and CDR2 is YYNGEE. J lost 1 base, V lost 2 bases, and 5 bases had no gene match. Here the CDR3 reads CASSVDGTDNYGYTF. CDR3 DNA sequence: TGTGCCAGCAGCGTTGATGGGACAGATAACTATGGCTACACCTTC.

This CDR3 is CASSPGGGSTDTQYF. As DNA, the CDR3 is TGTGCCAGCAGCCCCGGGGGGGGAAGCACAGATACGCAGTATTTT. This chain uses TRBV11-3 with TRBJ2-3; 8 bases are a match to TRBD2. This CDR3 region has 15 residues. Trimming took 5 bases from V and 0 from J; bases not matched to a gene: 4. CDR1 SGHNT and CDR2 YENEEA come from the germline V gene.

This clone appeared a few times. The chain combines TRBV29-1 with TRBJ1-4, with D unresolved. The germline V and J ends were trimmed by 4 bases and 6 bases, with 21 bases remaining between them. Germline V gene lookup returns CDR1 SQVTM and CDR2 ANQGSEA. The CDR3 consists of 16 residues. The CDR3 region has the DNA TGCAGCGTTGCACCTCATGGCTCCACCCGGGATGAAAAACTGTTTTTT. Translated, it gives CSVAPHGSTRDEKLFF.

This clone was observed a single time. V is TRBV18 and J is TRBJ1-5; a possible D gene is TRBD1 (6 bases). Trimming cost V 3 bases and J 3 bases, with 12 bases left between them. The CDR3 is 15 amino acids. Germline V gene data show CDR1 as KGHSH and CDR2 as LQKENI. CDR3 sequence reads: CASSPPGQNNQPQHF. The CDR3 bases are TGTGCCAGCTCACCTCCAGGACAGAACAATCAGCCCCAGCATTTT.

The V gene is TRBV19, the J gene TRBJ1-1, with D possibly being TRBD1 (5 bases). There are 14 residues in the CDR3. Germline V CDR1 and CDR2: LNHDA, SQIVND (reference sequence). The V end was cut by 3 bases, the J end by 3 bases, with 11 bases between. CDR3 sequence reads: CASSINRLDTEAFF. Here the CDR3 DNA reads TGTGCCAGTAGTATTAACAGGTTGGACACTGAAGCTTTCTTT.

This rearrangement joins TRBV4-3 to TRBJ2-7; D might be TRBD1 (6 bases). The CDR3 contains 18 residues. V was clipped by 0 bases and J by 4 bases, with 22 bases between them. Germline V gives CDR1 LGHNA, CDR2 YSLEER. CDR3 sequence reads: CASSQDFLRGKPNYEQYF. DNA for the CDR3: TGCGCCAGCAGCCAAGATTTTTTGAGGGGGAAGCCCAATTACGAGCAGTACTTC.

The chain uses TRBV4-3 and TRBJ2-5; TRBD2 matches at 9 bases. The CDR3 is 14 residues long. V lost 5 bases to trimming and J lost 7 bases; unmatched junction nucleotides: 8. The V gene's germline CDR1 is LGHNA and CDR2 YSLEER. Here the CDR3 reads CASSETSGGSTQYF. The DNA of the CDR3 is TGCGCCAGCAGCGAGACTAGCGGAGGCTCGACCCAGTACTTC.

This clone was counted once. V and J are TRBV5-1 and TRBJ2-1; D gene unclear. The CDR3 consists of 12 residues. Germline V lookup: CDR1 SGHRS, CDR2 YFSETQ. Trimming took off 7 bases at V and 5 bases at J, with 10 bases between the two ends. The DNA of the CDR3 is TGCGCCAGCTTTGTGGCAGACAATGAGCAGTTCTTC. It specifies CASFVADNEQFF.

This sequence joins TRBV5-1 and TRBJ1-6; D is unclear. This CDR3 has 13 amino acids. Germline CDR1 is SGHRS and CDR2 is YFSETQ. V was shortened by 1 base and J by 5 bases, with 4 bases between the two germline ends. The chain's CDR3 is CASSLPNNSPLHF. The CDR3 coding sequence is TGCGCCAGCAGCTTGCCCAATAATTCACCCCTCCACTTT.

The V gene is TRBV9, the J gene TRBJ1-1, with TRBD1 as a possible D gene (5 bases). The CDR3 extends over 15 amino acids. The germline gives CDR1 SGDLS, CDR2 YYNGEE. The V and J ends lost 2 bases and 0 bases respectively, with 11 bases between them. The CDR3 bases are TGTGCCAGCAGCGTTGGAGGGGCTTTGAACACTGAAGCTTTCTTT. This gives the protein CASSVGGALNTEAFF.

V and J are TRBV7-2 and TRBJ2-2; 8 bases fit TRBD2. The J segment lost 6 bases and the V segment lost 5 bases, leaving 5 bases of the junction unmatched. Germline V gene lookup returns CDR1 SGHTA and CDR2 FQGNSA. The CDR3 has 14 residues. Here the CDR3 DNA reads TGTGCCAGCAGCCGGGGGGGAGGTTCCGGGGAGCTGTTTTTT. It translates to CASSRGGGSGELFF.

This clone was seen only once. The chain carries TRBV7-8 and TRBJ2-7; 9 bases are a match to TRBD1. With V trimmed by 3 bases and J by 3 bases, 3 bases remained unmatched. CDR1 and CDR2 (germline): SGHVS, FQNEAQ. This CDR3 is built from 14 residues. For the CDR3, the DNA is TGTGCCAGCAGCTTTGACAGGGGGTACTACGAGCAGTACTTC. Protein: CASSFDRGYYEQYF.

J is TRBJ2-7 and V is TRBV7-2; 7 positions match TRBD2. The junction had 10 bases not matched to a gene; V was cut back by 2 bases and J by 6 bases. The germline V gene encodes CDR1 SGHTA and CDR2 FQGNSA. CDR3 length equals 15 residues. DNA for the CDR3: TGTGCCAGCAGCTTAAGCAGCGGGGCCCAGGGCGAGCAGTACTTC. Protein sequence: CASSLSSGAQGEQYF.

The rearrangement links TRBV18 to TRBJ1-2; 8 nucleotides line up with TRBD1. This CDR3 has 14 amino acids. V shed 3 bases and J 5 bases; nucleotides not matched to a gene: 5. The germline gives CDR1 KGHSH, CDR2 LQKENI. The CDR3 region has the DNA TGTGCCAGCTCACCTGGACAGGGAGAATATGGCTACACCTTC. Translating it yields CASSPGQGEYGYTF.

This clone was counted between two and nine times. The chain links TRBV27 to TRBJ1-2; D is uncertain. Trimming left V 5 bases short and J 5 bases short, with 6 bases between. Germline V lookup: CDR1 MNHEY, CDR2 SMNVEV (reference sequence). The CDR3 consists of 11 residues. For the CDR3, the DNA is TGTGCCAGCAGTCCCGGGTATGGCTACACCTTC. It is translated as CASSPGYGYTF.

This chain uses TRBV18 with TRBJ2-7; 8 nucleotides agree with TRBD1. The germline V gene encodes CDR1 KGHSH and CDR2 LQKENI. Trimming took 4 bases from V and 5 from J; bases not matched to a gene: 10. The CDR3 spans 15 residues. The CDR3 DNA reads TGTGCCAGCTCACTACAGGGGGGTGATCTGGACGAGCAGTACTTC. This gives the protein CASSLQGGDLDEQYF.

This chain connects TRBV4-3 to TRBJ2-2; TRBD1 agrees at 8 bases. Germline assignment: CDR1 LGHNA and CDR2 YSLEER. The CDR3 totals 14 residues. V trimming: 2 bases; J trimming: 9 bases; junction bases outside the gene matches: 5. CDR3 bases: TGCGCCAGCAGCCAAAGGACAGGGCGGTGGGAGCTGTTTTTT. Translating it yields CASSQRTGRWELFF.